Described below is a single TCR beta chain sequence and its context. This sample was taken from a study of blood T cell repertoires in COVID-19. About the study: The United States, Italy and Spain supplied acute and convalescent COVID-19 samples.

Here immunoSEQ multiplex PCR was the method, and the copy in TCRdb shows in-frame clones only, minus some. The profile shows tens of thousands of clones, around three quarters of them singletons. CDR3 length equals 18 residues. V lost 2 bases, J lost 1 base, and 10 bases stayed unmatched. Per the germline V gene, CDR1 is KGHSH and CDR2 is LQKENI. Source material: peripheral blood. The chain uses TRBV18 and TRBJ1-1; 10 positions match TRBD1. The sequence derives from a human donor in a cohort sampled during active COVID-19. The CDR3 DNA is TGTGCCAGCTCACCAGGGGGGACAGGGGTGAGCGGGAACACTGAAGCTTTCTTT. Amino acid sequence: CASSPGGTGVSGNTEAFF.